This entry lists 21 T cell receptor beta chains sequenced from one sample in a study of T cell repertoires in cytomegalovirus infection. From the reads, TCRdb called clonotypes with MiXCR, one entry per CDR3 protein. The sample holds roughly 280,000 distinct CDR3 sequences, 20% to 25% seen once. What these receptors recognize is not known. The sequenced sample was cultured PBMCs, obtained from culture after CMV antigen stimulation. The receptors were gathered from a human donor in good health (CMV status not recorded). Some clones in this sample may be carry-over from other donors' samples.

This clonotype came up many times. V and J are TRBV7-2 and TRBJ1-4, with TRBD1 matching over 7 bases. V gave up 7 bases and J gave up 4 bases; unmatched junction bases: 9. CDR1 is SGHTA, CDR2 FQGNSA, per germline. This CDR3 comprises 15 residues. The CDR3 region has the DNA TGTGCCAGCACCGCGTACCGGGACAGTAATGAAAAACTGTTTTTT. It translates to CASTAYRDSNEKLFF.

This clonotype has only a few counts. CDR3 region: CSARGGVSYEQYF. In DNA form, the CDR3 reads TGCAGTGCTAGGGGGGGTGTGAGCTACGAGCAGTACTTC. The rearrangement joins TRBV20-1 to TRBJ2-7; perhaps TRBD2 as D (6 bases). Germline values: CDR1 DFQATT, CDR2 SNEGSKA (reference sequence). The CDR3 contains 13 residues. V gave up 3 bases and J gave up 3 bases, with 12 bases separating them.

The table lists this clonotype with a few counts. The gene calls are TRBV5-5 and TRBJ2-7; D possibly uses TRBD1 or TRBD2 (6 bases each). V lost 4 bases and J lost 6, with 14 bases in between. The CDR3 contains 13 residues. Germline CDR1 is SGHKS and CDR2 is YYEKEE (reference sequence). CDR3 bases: TGTGCCAGCAGCACGGGGGCGCTTTTCGAGCAGTACTTC. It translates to CASSTGALFEQYF.

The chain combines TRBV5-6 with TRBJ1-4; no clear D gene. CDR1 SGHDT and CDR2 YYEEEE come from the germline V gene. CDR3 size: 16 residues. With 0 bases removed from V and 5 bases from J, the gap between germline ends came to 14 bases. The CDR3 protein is CASSLDGRHANEKLFF. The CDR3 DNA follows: TGTGCCAGCAGCTTGGACGGCAGGCATGCAAATGAAAAACTGTTTTTT. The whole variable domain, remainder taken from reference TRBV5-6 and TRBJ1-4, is DAGVTQSPTHLIKTRGQQVTLRCSPKSGHDTVSWYQQALGQGPQFIFQYYEEEERQRGNFPDRFSGHQFPNYSSELNVNALLLGDSALYLCASSLDGRHANEKLFFGSGTQLSVL.

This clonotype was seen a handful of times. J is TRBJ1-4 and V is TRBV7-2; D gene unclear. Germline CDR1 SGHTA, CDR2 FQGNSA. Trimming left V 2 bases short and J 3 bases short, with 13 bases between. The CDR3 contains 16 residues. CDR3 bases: TGTGCCAGCAGCTTATATCGGGCAGGATCTAATGAAAAACTGTTTTTT. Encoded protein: CASSLYRAGSNEKLFF.

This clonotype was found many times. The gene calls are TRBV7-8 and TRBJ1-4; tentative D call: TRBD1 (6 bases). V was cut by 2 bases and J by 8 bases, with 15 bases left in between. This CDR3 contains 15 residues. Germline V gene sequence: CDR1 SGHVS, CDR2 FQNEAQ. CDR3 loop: CASSLRDILGEKLFF. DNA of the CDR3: TGTGCCAGCAGCTTACGGGACATCCTCGGAGAAAAACTGTTTTTT.

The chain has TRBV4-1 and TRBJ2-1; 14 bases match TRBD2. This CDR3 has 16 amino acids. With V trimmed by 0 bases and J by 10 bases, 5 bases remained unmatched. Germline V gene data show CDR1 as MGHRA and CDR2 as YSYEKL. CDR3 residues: CASSQEGTSGSGEQFF. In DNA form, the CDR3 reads TGCGCCAGCAGCCAAGAGGGGACTAGCGGGAGTGGGGAGCAGTTCTTC.

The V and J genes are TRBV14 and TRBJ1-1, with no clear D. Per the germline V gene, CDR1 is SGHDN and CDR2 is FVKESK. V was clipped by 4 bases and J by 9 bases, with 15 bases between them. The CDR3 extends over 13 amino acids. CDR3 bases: TGTGCCAGCAGCCCACGACCGGGAGAGCAAGCTTTCTTT. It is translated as CASSPRPGEQAFF.

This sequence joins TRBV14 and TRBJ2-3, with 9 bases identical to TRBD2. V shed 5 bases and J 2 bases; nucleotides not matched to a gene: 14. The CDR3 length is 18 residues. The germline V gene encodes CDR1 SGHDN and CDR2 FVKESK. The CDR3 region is CASSEKGASGIFTDTQYF. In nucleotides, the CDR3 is TGTGCCAGCAGCGAGAAAGGGGCTAGCGGGATATTCACAGATACGCAGTATTTT.

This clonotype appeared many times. DNA of the CDR3: TGTGCCAGCAGCTTAATGACAGGGTCCAGACAGCCCCAGCATTTT. Translation: CASSLMTGSRQPQHF. The chain links TRBV7-8 to TRBJ1-5, with 7 bases fitting TRBD1. This CDR3 region has 15 residues. Germline loops: CDR1 SGHVS, CDR2 FQNEAQ. Trimming removed 2 bases from V and 7 bases from J; junction bases left unmatched: 8.

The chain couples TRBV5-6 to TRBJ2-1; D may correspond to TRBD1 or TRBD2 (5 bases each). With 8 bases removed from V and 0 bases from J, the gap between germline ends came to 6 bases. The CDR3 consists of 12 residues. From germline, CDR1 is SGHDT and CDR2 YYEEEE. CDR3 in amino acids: CASGTSYNEQFF. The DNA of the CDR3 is TGTGCCAGTGGGACCTCCTACAATGAGCAGTTCTTC.

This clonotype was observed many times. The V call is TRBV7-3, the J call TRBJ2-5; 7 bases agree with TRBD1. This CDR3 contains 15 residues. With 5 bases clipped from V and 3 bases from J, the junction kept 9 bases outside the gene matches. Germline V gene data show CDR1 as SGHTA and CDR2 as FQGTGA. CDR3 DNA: TGTGCCAGCAGCGGTGGATCCGGGACAGAAGAGACCCAGTACTTC. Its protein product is CASSGGSGTEETQYF.

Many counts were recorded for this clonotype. The CDR3 is CASSQVTSGSYNEQFF. Written as DNA, the CDR3 is TGTGCCAGCAGCCAAGTTACTAGCGGGAGCTACAATGAGCAGTTCTTC. J is TRBJ2-1 and V is TRBV3-1; 11 positions match TRBD2. Germline trimming cut 1 base from V and 3 bases from J; bases unmatched to any gene: 2. Germline CDR1 and CDR2: LGHDT and YNNKEL (reference sequence). The CDR3 contains 16 residues.

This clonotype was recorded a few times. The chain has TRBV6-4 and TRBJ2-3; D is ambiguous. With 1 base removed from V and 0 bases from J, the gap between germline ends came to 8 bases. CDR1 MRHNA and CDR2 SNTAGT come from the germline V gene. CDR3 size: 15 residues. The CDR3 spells CASSDFGLSTDTQYF. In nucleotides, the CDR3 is TGTGCCAGCAGTGACTTTGGGCTAAGCACAGATACGCAGTATTTT.

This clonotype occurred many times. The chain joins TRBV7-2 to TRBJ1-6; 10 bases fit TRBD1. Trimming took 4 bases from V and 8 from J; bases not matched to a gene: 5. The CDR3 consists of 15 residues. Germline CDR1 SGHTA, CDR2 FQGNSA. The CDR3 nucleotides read TGTGCCAGCAGCTATGACAGGGGGCAGGATTCACCCCTCCACTTT. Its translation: CASSYDRGQDSPLHF.

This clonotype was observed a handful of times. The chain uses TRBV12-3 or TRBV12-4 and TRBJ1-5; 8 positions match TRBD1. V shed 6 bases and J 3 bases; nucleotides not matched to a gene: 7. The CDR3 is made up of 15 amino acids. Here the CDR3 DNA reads TGTGCCAGCAGATTGGGACAGGTTAACAATCAGCCCCAGCATTTT. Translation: CASRLGQVNNQPQHF.

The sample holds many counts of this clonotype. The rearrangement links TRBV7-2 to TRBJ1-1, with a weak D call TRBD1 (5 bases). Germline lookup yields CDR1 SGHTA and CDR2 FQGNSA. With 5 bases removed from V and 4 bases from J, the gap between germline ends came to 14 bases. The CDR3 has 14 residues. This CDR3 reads CASSLSGGTTEAFF. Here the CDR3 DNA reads TGTGCCAGCAGCCTGTCTGGGGGTACCACTGAAGCTTTCTTT.

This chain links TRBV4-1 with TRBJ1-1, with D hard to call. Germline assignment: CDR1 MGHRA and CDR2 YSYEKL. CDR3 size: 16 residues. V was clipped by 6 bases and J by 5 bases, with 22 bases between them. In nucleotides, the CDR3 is TGCGCCAGCAGTCAATTAGTCCGGACGGGCGGTACTGAAGCTTTCTTT. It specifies CASSQLVRTGGTEAFF.

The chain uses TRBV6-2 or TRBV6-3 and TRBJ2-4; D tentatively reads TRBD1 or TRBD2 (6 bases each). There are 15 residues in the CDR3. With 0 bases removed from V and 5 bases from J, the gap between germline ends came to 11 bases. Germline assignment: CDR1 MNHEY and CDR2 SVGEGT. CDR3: CASSYSGGGQNIQYF. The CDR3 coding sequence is TGTGCCAGCAGTTACTCAGGAGGGGGACAAAACATTCAGTACTTC.

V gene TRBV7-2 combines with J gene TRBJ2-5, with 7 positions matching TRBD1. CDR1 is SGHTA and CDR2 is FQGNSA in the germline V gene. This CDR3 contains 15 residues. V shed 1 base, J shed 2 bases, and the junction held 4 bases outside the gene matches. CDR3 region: CASSLVRQGQETQYF. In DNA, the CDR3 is TGTGCCAGCAGCTTAGTTCGACAGGGACAAGAGACCCAGTACTTC.

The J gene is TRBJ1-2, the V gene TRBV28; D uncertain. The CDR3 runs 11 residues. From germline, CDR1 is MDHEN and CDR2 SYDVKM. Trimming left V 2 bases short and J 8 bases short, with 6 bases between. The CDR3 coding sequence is TGTGCCAGCAGTTTAGTGGAAGGCTACACCTTC. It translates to CASSLVEGYTF.